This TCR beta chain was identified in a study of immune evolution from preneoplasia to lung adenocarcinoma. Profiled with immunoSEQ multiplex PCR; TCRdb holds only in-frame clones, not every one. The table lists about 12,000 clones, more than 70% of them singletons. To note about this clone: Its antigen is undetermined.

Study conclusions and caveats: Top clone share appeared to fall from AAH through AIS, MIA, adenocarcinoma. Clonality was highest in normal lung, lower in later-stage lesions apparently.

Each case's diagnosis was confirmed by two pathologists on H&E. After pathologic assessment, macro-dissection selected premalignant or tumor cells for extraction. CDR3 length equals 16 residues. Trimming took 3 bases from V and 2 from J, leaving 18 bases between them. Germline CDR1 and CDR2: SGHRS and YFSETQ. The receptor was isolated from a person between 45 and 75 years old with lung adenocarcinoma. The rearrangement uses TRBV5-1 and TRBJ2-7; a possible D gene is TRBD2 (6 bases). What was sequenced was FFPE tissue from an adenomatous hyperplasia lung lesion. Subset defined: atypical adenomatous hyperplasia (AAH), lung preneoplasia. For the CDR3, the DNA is TGCGCCAGCAGCTATGGAGAGGCTAGCGCAACCTACGAGCAGTACTTC. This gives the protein CASSYGEASATYEQYF.